The following is a TCR beta chain sequence with its context. Its target antigen remains unknown. Base-call qualities are not available, and no considerably larger clone is one nucleotide away. Participants in the prospective study were aged about 18 to 90 years, lived in 20 to 30 United States geographic areas, and enrolled through a virtual design. In the prospective study, cohorts were assigned on the basis of participant-reported clinical history obtained from a screening survey and a study questionnaire. Recovered participants in ImmuneRACE Cohort 3 were defined as having two consecutive negative NP/OP PCR tests, clearance from a healthcare professional, or resolution of symptoms. Mobile phlebotomists in the prospective study collected whole blood, serum and a nasopharyngeal or oropharyngeal swab from every participant. Participants in the prospective study had the option to provide additional blood draws and questionnaires over a 2-month period. Before DNA extraction, blood samples from the prospective study were shipped at room temperature or frozen.

The source of the sample is a study of blood T cell repertoires in COVID-19 (dated by TCRdb to about 2020). At the level of the whole study: Collaborator samples came from the United States, Italy and Spain and covered acute and convalescent phases of COVID-19. The prospective study material was composed of cDNA or gDNA derived from T cells, B-cell-depleted T cells, or PBMCs. Subjects who had been exposed to COVID-19, were actively infected with it, or had recovered from it provided the deeply sampled blood TCRbeta repertoires that made up the dataset. The repertoires were released in a freely available public database intended as a resource for research on the immune response to SARS-CoV-2. Samples came from the ongoing ImmuneRACE study (first 160 participants) plus 1,254 subjects from 6 global collaborators. The sample metadata nearly always contained a de-identified subject ID, COVID-19 status, age in years and sex. Where available, HLA class I and class II types were obtained from metadata supplied by the sample provider rather than from assay-based typing. General conclusions and limits of the study: How much clinical and demographic metadata was included differed by source and by participant, and the metadata was provided uncurated.

V lost 2 bases and J lost 0 bases, and the count of bases not matched to a germline gene is 3. The germline V gene specifies SGHTA as CDR1 and FQGTGA as CDR2. The cysteine opens and the phenylalanine closes a CDR3 of 16 amino acids. The CDR3 DNA has 48 bases and is translated from base 1. The immunoSEQ Assay, a bias-controlled multiplex PCR, was used to amplify TCRbeta CDR3 regions from genomic DNA. The source study handled its data this way. The number of nucleated cells in each sample was estimated from the amplification of reference gene primers within the assay. To quantify the absolute abundance of each unique TCRbeta CDR3 rearrangement, sequence reads were collapsed and filtered. For each sample, productive Simpson clonality was calculated as the square root of Simpson's diversity index over productive rearrangements. The table was pulled from immuneACCESS by TCRdb, which kept in-frame rearrangements only. Such tables lose some clones; where checked, under half of the loss comes from unresolved V genes, and the rest has no known cause. V and J calls and clone size are as listed in that table; D and trimming were resolved from the DNA. Across this sample there are over 300,000 clones, with approximately 90% seen only once. The ten largest clones add up to under 6.5% of the sample.

What was sequenced was PBMCs or T cells enriched from blood (not recorded which). This TCR came from a woman aged 25 to 45 who had recovered from COVID-19. The V gene is TRBV7-3 and the J gene is TRBJ2-2, with 7 bases in between that match TRBD1. Read as DNA, the sequence is TGTGCCAGCAGCTTATATCAGGGGGCGAACACCGGGGAGCTGTTTTTT. Translated, this gives CASSLYQGANTGELFF.